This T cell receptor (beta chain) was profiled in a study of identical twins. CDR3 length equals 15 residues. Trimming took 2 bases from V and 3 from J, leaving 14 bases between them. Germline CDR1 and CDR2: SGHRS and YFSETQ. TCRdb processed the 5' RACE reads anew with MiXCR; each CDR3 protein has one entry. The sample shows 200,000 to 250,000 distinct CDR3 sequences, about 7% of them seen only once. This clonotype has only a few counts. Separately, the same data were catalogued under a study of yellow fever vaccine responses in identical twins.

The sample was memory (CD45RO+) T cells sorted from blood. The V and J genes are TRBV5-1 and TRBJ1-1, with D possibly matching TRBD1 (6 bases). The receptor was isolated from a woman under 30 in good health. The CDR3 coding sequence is TGCGCCAGCAGCTTATCTCCGGGGGCAGACACTGAAGCTTTCTTT. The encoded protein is CASSLSPGADTEAFF. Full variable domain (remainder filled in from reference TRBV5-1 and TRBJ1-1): KAGVTQTPRYLIKTRGQQVTLSCSPISGHRSVSWYQQTPGQGLQFLFEYFSETQRNKGNFPGRFSGRQFSNSRSEMNVSTLELGDSALYLCASSLSPGADTEAFFGQGTRLTVV.